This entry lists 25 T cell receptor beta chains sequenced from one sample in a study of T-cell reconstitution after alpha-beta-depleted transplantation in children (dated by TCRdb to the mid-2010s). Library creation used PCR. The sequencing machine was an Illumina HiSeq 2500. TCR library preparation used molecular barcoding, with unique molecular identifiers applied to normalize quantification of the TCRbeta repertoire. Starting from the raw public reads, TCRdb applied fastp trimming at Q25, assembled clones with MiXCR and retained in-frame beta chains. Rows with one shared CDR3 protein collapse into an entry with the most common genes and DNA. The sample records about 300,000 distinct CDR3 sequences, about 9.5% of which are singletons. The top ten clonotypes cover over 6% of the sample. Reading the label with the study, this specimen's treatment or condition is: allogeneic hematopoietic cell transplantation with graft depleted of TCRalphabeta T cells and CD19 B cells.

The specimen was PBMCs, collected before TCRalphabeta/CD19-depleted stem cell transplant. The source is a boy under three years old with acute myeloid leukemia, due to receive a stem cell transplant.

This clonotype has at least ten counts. The CDR3 bases are TGCGCCAGCAGCACCGGGACTAGCACAGATACGCAGTATTTT. Its translation: CASSTGTSTDTQYF. The rearrangement uses TRBV5-1 and TRBJ2-3; D possibly corresponds to TRBD2 (6 bases). The V and J ends lost 4 bases and 0 bases respectively, with 9 bases between them. The CDR3 consists of 14 residues. Germline V gene data show CDR1 as SGHRS and CDR2 as YFSETQ.

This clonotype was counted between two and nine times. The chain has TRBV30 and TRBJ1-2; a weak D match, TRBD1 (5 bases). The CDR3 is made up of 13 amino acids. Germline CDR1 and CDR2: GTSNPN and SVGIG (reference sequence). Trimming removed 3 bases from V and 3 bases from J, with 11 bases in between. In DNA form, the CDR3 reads TGTGCCTGGAGGGCCGGGACGTACTATGGCTACACCTTC. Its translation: CAWRAGTYYGYTF.

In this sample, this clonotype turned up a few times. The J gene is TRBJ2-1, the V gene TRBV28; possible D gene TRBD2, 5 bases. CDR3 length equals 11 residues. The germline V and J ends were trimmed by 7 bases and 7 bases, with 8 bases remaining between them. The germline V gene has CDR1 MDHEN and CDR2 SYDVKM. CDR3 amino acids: CASNRRNEQFF. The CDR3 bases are TGTGCCAGCAATCGGAGGAATGAGCAGTTCTTC.

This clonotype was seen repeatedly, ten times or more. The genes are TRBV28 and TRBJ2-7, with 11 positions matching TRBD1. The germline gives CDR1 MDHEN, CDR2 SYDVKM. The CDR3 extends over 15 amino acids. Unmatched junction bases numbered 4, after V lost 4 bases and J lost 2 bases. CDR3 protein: CASSSPGQGAYEQYF. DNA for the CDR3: TGTGCCAGCAGTTCACCGGGACAGGGGGCCTACGAGCAGTACTTC.

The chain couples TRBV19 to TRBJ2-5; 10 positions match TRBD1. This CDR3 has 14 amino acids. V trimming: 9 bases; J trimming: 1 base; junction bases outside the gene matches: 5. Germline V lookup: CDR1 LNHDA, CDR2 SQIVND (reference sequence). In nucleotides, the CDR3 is TGTGCCAGCGATGACAGGGGGCGCCAAGAGACCCAGTACTTC. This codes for CASDDRGRQETQYF.

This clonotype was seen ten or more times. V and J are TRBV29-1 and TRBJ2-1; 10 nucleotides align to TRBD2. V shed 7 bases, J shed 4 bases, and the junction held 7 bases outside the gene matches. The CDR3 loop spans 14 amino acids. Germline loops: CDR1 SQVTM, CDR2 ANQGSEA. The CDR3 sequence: CSGVAGGNYNEQFF. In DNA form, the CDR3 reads TGCAGCGGGGTAGCGGGGGGCAATTACAATGAGCAGTTCTTC.

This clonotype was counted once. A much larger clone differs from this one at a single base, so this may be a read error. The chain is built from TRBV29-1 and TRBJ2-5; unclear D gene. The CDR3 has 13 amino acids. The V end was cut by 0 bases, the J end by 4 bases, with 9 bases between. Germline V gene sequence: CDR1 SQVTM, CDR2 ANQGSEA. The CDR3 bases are TGCAGCGTTGAAGATTGCGCAGCAGAGACCCAGTACTTC. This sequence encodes CSVEDCAAETQYF.

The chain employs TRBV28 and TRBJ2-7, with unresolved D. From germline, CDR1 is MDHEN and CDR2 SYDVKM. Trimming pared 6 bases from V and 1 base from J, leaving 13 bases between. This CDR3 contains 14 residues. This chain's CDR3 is CASSPGGASYEQYF. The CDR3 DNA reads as TGTGCCAGCAGCCCTGGTGGAGCTTCCTACGAGCAGTACTTC.

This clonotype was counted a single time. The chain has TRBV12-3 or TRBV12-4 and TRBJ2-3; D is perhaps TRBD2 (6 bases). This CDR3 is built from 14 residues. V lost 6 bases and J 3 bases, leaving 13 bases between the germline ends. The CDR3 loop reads CASSGGRSTDTQYF. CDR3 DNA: TGTGCCAGCAGCGGGGGTAGGAGTACAGATACGCAGTATTTT.

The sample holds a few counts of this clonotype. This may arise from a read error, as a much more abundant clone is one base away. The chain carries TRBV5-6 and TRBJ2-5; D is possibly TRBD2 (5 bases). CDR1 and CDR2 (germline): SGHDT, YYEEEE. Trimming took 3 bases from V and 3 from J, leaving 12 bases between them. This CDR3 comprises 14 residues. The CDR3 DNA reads TGTGCCAGCAGCTCGGGATTCGCGAAAGAGACCCAGTACTTC. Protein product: CASSSGFAKETQYF.

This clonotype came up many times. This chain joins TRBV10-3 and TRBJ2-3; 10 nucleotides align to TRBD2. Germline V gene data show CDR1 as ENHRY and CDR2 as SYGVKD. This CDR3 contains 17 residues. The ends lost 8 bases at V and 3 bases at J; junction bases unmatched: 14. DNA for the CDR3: TGTGCCATCTCAGGACTAGCGGCGGCAATGGGGACAGATACGCAGTATTTT. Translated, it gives CAISGLAAAMGTDTQYF.

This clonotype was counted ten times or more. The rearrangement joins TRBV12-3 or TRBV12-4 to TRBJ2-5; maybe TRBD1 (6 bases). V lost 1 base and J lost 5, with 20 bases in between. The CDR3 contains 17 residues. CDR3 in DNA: TGTGCCAGCAGTTTAGGGGTGATCGGGACACCGGGGGAGACCCAGTACTTC. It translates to CASSLGVIGTPGETQYF.

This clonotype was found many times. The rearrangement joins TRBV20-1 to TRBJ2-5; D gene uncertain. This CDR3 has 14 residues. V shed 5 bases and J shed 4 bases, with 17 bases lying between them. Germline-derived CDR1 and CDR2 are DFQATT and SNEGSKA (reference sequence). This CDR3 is CSASPNGGVETQYF. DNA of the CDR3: TGCAGTGCTTCGCCTAACGGTGGGGTAGAGACCCAGTACTTC.

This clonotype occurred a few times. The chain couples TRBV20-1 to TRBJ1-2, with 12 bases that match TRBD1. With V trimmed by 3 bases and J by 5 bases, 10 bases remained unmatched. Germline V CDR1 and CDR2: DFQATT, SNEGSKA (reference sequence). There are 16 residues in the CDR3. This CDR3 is CSARGTGGLSFYGYTF. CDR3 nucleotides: TGCAGTGCTAGGGGGACAGGGGGCCTATCTTTTTATGGCTACACCTTC.

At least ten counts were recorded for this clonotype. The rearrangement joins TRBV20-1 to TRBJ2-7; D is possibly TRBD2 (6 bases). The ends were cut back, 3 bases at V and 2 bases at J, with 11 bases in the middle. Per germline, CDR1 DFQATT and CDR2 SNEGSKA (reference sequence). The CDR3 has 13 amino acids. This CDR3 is CSARTPSAYEQYF. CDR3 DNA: TGCAGTGCTAGGACTCCTAGCGCCTACGAGCAGTACTTC.

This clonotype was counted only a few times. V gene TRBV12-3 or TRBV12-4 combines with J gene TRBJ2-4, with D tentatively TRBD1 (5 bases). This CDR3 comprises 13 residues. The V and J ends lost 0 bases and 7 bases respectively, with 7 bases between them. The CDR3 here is CASSLARANIQYF. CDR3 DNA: TGTGCCAGCAGTTTAGCCAGGGCTAACATTCAGTACTTC.

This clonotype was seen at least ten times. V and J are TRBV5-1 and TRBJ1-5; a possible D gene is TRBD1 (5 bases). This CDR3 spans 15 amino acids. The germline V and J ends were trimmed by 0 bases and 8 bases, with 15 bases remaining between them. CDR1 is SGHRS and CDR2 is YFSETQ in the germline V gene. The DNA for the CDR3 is TGCGCCAGCAGCTTGGTGGGGGATGTAGGTGAGCCCCAGCATTTT. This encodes CASSLVGDVGEPQHF.

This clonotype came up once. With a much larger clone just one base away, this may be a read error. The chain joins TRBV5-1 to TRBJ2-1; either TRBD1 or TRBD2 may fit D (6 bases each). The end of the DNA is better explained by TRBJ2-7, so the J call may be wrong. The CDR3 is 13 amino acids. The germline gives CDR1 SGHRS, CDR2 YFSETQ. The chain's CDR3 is CASSLAEGGEQYF. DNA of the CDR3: TGCGCCAGCAGCTTGGCCGAGGGGGGCGAGCAGTACTTC.

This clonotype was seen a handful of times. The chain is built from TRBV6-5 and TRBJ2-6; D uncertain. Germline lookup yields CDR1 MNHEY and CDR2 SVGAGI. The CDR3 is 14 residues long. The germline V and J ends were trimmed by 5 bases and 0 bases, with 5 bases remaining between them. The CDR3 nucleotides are TGTGCCAGCAGTCACAACTCTGGGGCCAACGTCCTGACTTTC. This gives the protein CASSHNSGANVLTF.

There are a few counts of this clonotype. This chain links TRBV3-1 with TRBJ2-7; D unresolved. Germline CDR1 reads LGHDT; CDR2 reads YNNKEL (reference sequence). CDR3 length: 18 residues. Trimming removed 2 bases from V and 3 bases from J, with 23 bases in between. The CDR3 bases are TGTGCCAGCAGCCAACACTCTCCGGATGATGTAATGGGCTACGAGCAGTACTTC. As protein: CASSQHSPDDVMGYEQYF.

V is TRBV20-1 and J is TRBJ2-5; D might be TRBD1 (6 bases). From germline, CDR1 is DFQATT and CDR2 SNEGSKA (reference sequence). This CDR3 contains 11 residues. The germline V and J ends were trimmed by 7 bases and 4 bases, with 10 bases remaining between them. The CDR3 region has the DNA TGCAGTGGGACAGTTCGAGAGACCCAGTACTTC. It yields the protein CSGTVRETQYF.

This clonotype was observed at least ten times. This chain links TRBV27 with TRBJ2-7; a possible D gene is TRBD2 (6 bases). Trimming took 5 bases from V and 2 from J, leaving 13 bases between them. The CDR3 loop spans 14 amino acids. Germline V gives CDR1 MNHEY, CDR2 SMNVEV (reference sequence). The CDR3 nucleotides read TGTGCCAGCAGTCCCTTCGGGGGAACCTACGAGCAGTACTTC. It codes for CASSPFGGTYEQYF.

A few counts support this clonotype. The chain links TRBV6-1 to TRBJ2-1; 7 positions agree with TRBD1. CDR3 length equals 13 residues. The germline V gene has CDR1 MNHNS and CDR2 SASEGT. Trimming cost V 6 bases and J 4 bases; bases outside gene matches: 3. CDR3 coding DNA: TGTGCCAGCAGGAAACAGGGGTACAATGAGCAGTTCTTC. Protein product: CASRKQGYNEQFF.

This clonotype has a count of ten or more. CDR3: CASSLVRAADTQYF. The CDR3 bases are TGTGCCAGCAGCTTGGTCAGGGCGGCAGATACGCAGTATTTT. This sequence joins TRBV5-4 and TRBJ2-3; perhaps TRBD1 as D (5 bases). This CDR3 contains 14 residues. Deletions cut 0 bases from V and 4 bases from J, with 9 bases between. Germline assignment: CDR1 SGHNT and CDR2 YYREEE (reference sequence).

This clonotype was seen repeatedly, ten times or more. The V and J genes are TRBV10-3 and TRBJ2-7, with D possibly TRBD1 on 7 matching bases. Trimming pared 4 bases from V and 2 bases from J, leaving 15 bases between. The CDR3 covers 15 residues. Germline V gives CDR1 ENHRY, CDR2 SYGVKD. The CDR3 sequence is CAISAPGGLAYEQYF. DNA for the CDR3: TGTGCCATCAGTGCCCCAGGGGGACTCGCCTACGAGCAGTACTTC.